What follows are 2 T cell receptor beta chains derived from one specimen sequenced in a study. TCRdb re-analysed the 5' RACE reads in MiXCR, keeping a single row per CDR3 protein. Of about 61,000 distinct CDR3 sequences listed, almost 30% are singletons. The specimen was tumor-infiltrating naive CD4+ T cells sorted from the breast tumor. Specified subset: naive CD4+ T cells, CD4+CD45RA+CD25-. The receptors here all came from a female donor with breast cancer.

This clonotype has ten or more counts. This rearrangement joins TRBV6-5 to TRBJ2-5; D possibly corresponds to TRBD1 (6 bases). CDR1 and CDR2 (germline): MNHEY, SVGAGI. Trimming cost V 8 bases and J 3 bases, with 13 bases left between them. This CDR3 has 13 amino acids. The DNA for the CDR3 is TGTGCCAGCCCCGAGGCAGGGGAAGAGACCCAGTACTTC. Translation gives CASPEAGEETQYF.

This clonotype has a handful of counts. The chain combines TRBV3-1 with TRBJ2-7; the match to TRBD2 covers 9 bases. V gave up 4 bases and J gave up 2 bases; unmatched junction bases: 12. CDR3 size: 17 residues. From germline, CDR1 is LGHDT and CDR2 YNNKEL (reference sequence). The CDR3 DNA follows: TGTGCCAGCAGCCCCAGCCGGTCTAGCGGGGACACCTACGAGCAGTACTTC. Its translation: CASSPSRSSGDTYEQYF.